The 31 T cell receptor beta chains below all came from one sample that was sequenced in a study of human T cells and chemical hapten exposure (dated by TCRdb to the early 2020s). The sample's time point label, decoded: pre-sensitization, week 0. Reading the label with the study, this specimen's treatment or condition is: therapeutic diphenylcyclopropenone sensitization with weekly scalp DPC. The method behind the library was RACE. The listed sequencing device is NextSeq 500. TCRdb's own reprocessing of the public reads used fastp at Q25 and MiXCR and kept productive beta chains. One record per CDR3 amino acid sequence lists the most common genes and DNA. This sample has 240,000 or so distinct CDR3 sequences in its table, and about 8.1% of those were observed once. The ten biggest clones cover over 2% of the sample. Sample: whole blood, taken in connection with sensitization to the hapten diphenylcyclopropenone (DPC). The receptors were sampled from a woman aged 40 to 50 with alopecia areata. Some clones in this sample may be carry-over from other donors' samples.

Concerning this clonotype: The conserved phenylalanine or tryptophan is not found at the CDR3 terminus, so this likely reflects a read error. The chain combines TRBV10-3 with TRBJ1-4, with D maybe TRBD1 (5 bases). Germline assignment: CDR1 ENHRY and CDR2 SYGVKD. Trimming took 6 bases from V and 5 from J, leaving 10 bases between them. The CDR3 is 13 amino acids. In DNA, the CDR3 is TGTGCCATCAGGCGGGACGGGAATGAAAAACTGTTTTTA. Its translation: CAIRRDGNEKLFL.

The DNA of the CDR3 is TGTGCCTGGAGCGGGACTAGCGGGAGCAGGGGTTACAATGAGCAGTTCTTC. Its protein is CAWSGTSGSRGYNEQFF. The chain couples TRBV30 to TRBJ2-1; 14 bases fit TRBD2. The trim removed 3 bases at V and 4 bases at J, leaving 8 bases unmatched. The CDR3 sequence is 17 residues long. Germline V lookup: CDR1 GTSNPN, CDR2 SVGIG (reference sequence). The variable domain in full, completed from reference TRBV30 and TRBJ2-1, reads SQTIHQWPATLVQPVGSPLSLECTVEGTSNPNLYWYRQAAGRGLQLLFYSVGIGQISSEVPQNLSASRPQDRQFILSSKKLLLSDSGFYLCAWSGTSGSRGYNEQFFGPGTRLTVL.

V and J are TRBV29-1 and TRBJ2-5; 8 bases map to TRBD2. J was trimmed by 4 bases and V by 3 bases; bases with no gene match: 4. This CDR3 is 13 amino acids long. Germline CDR1 SQVTM, CDR2 ANQGSEA. The CDR3 protein is CSVDRLAGETQYF. The CDR3 coding sequence is TGCAGCGTTGATAGGCTAGCGGGAGAGACCCAGTACTTC.

This clonotype was counted a few times. The chain recombines TRBV20-1 with TRBJ2-7; D gene ambiguous. The germline V gene encodes CDR1 DFQATT and CDR2 SNEGSKA (reference sequence). Trimming shortened V by 1 base and J by 4 bases, and 11 bases separated the two germline ends. The CDR3 has 13 amino acids. As DNA, the CDR3 is TGCAGTGCTAGAGTCTCAGGTGCTTACGAGCAGTACTTC. It specifies CSARVSGAYEQYF.

This clonotype has at least ten counts. The chain employs TRBV6-1 and TRBJ2-7; the match to TRBD2 covers 11 bases. Per the germline V gene, CDR1 is MNHNS and CDR2 is SASEGT. The trim removed 2 bases at V and 3 bases at J, leaving 15 bases unmatched. The CDR3 sequence is 19 residues long. This CDR3 reads CASSERRGILAGGYYEQYF. The CDR3, as DNA: TGTGCCAGCAGTGAAAGAAGAGGGATTCTAGCGGGAGGCTACTACGAGCAGTACTTC.

On this clonotype: A read error may produce the germline difference seen at one junction end. The V gene is TRBV7-8, the J gene TRBJ2-3, with D possibly TRBD1 on 5 matching bases. Germline loops: CDR1 SGHVS, CDR2 FQNEAQ. The CDR3 totals 14 residues. CDR3 DNA sequence: TGTGCCAGCACCTTAGGGGTTGGAGCAGATACGCAGTATTTT. Protein sequence: CASTLGVGADTQYF.

The V call is TRBV21-1, the J call TRBJ2-1. TRBV21-1 is a listed pseudogene. CDR3 length: 15 residues. In DNA form, the CDR3 reads TGTGCCAGCATCCCAAGGGTCGTAGCCTACAATGAGCAGTTCTTC. As protein: CASIPRVVAYNEQFF.

This clonotype turned up a few times. V usage is TRBV6-2 or TRBV6-3 and J usage is TRBJ2-3; 9 bases are a match to TRBD2. Germline lookup yields CDR1 MNHEY and CDR2 SVGEGT. V lost 6 bases to trimming and J lost 9 bases; unmatched junction nucleotides: 19. CDR3 size: 17 residues. The DNA of the CDR3 is TGTGCCAGCAGGCGAAATAGGGGGATTAGCGGGAGCGGAACGCAGTATTTT. This sequence encodes CASRRNRGISGSGTQYF.

J is TRBJ1-1 and V is TRBV12-3 or TRBV12-4; no reliable D call. The CDR3 sequence is 13 residues long. The V end lost 2 bases, the J end lost 5 bases, and 9 bases lay between the germline ends. CDR3 in amino acids: CASSLNGQTEAFF. In nucleotides, the CDR3 is TGTGCCAGCAGTTTAAACGGGCAGACTGAAGCTTTCTTT.

This chain uses TRBV20-1 with TRBJ2-2, with D possibly being TRBD2 (5 bases). Germline V gene lookup returns CDR1 DFQATT and CDR2 SNEGSKA (reference sequence). V lost 7 bases and J 1 base, leaving 7 bases between the germline ends. The CDR3 totals 12 residues. As DNA, the CDR3 is TGCAGTGTTGCGGGGAACACCGGGGAGCTGTTTTTT. Translating it yields CSVAGNTGELFF.

This clonotype was observed a few times. As DNA, the CDR3 is TGTGCCAGCAGCTTGGCCCCACTAGCGGGAGGGAATGAGCAGTTCTTC. Translated, it gives CASSLAPLAGGNEQFF. The rearrangement joins TRBV5-5 to TRBJ2-1; TRBD2 matches at 13 bases. V was clipped by 0 bases and J by 7 bases; unmatched bases: 4. The CDR3 is 16 residues long. Germline CDR1 and CDR2: SGHKS and YYEKEE (reference sequence).

V usage is TRBV9 and J usage is TRBJ1-3, with 7 bases that match TRBD1. Germline V CDR1 and CDR2: SGDLS, YYNGEE. CDR3 length: 18 amino acids. J was trimmed by 0 bases and V by 4 bases; bases with no gene match: 13. Here the CDR3 reads CASSTQETGTFSGNTIYF. The DNA of the CDR3 is TGTGCCAGCAGCACACAAGAGACAGGGACCTTCTCTGGAAACACCATATATTTT.

This clonotype was seen more than once but under ten times. The gene calls are TRBV28 and TRBJ1-1, with a weak D call TRBD1 (5 bases). With 9 bases removed from V and 7 bases from J, the gap between germline ends came to 21 bases. This CDR3 is 14 amino acids long. Germline values: CDR1 MDHEN, CDR2 SYDVKM. The CDR3: CASTISGTGFEAFF. In DNA form, the CDR3 reads TGTGCCAGTACTATCTCCGGGACCGGGTTTGAAGCTTTCTTT.

This clonotype was found a few times. The J gene is TRBJ2-3, the V gene TRBV2; no definite D call. This CDR3 has 13 amino acids. Trimming took 6 bases from V and 0 from J, leaving 7 bases between them. Per the germline V gene, CDR1 is SNHLY and CDR2 is FYNNEI. CDR3 DNA: TGTGCCAGCAGGCAGTCGAGCACAGATACGCAGTATTTT. This encodes CASRQSSTDTQYF. Combining the CDR3 with reference TRBV2 and TRBJ2-3 gives the whole variable domain EPEVTQTPSHQVTQMGQEVILRCVPISNHLYFYWYRQILGQKVEFLVSFYNNEISEKSEIFDDQFSVERPDGSNFTLKIRSTKLEDSAMYFCASRQSSTDTQYFGPGTRLTVL.

This chain uses TRBV27 with TRBJ2-1, with TRBD2 matching 11 bases. Trimming removed 7 bases from V and 4 bases from J; junction bases left unmatched: 12. The CDR3 runs to 17 residues. Germline loops: CDR1 MNHEY, CDR2 SMNVEV (reference sequence). The CDR3 loop is CASNPSGRPAKYNEQFF. Here the CDR3 DNA reads TGTGCCAGCAATCCTAGCGGGAGGCCTGCGAAGTACAATGAGCAGTTCTTC.

This clonotype has ten or more counts. The chain links TRBV9 to TRBJ1-2; 9 nucleotides match TRBD1. The V segment lost 3 bases and the J segment 1 base; nucleotides outside the gene matches: 13. From germline, CDR1 is SGDLS and CDR2 YYNGEE. This CDR3 has 18 amino acids. The CDR3, as DNA: TGTGCCAGCAGCGCGAGCCCCCGGACAGGGGATGGTAACTATGGCTACACCTTC. It codes for CASSASPRTGDGNYGYTF.

In this sample, this clonotype turned up many times. The chain recombines TRBV29-1 with TRBJ1-2, with D perhaps TRBD1 (6 bases). The CDR3 extends over 13 amino acids. Deletions cut 6 bases from V and 4 bases from J, with 15 bases between. Germline CDR1 and CDR2: SQVTM and ANQGSEA. CDR3 sequence (DNA): TGCAGCGTCACCTCCAGGACAGCCTATGGCTACACCTTC. Its protein is CSVTSRTAYGYTF. The full variable domain, completed using reference TRBV29-1 and TRBJ1-2, is SAVISQKPSRDICQRGTSLTIQCQVDSQVTMMFWYRQQPGQSLTLIATANQGSEATYESGFVIDKFPISRPNLTFSTLTVSNMSPEDSSIYLCSVTSRTAYGYTFGSGTRLTVV.

The chain is built from TRBV7-2 and TRBJ1-5; D perhaps matches TRBD1 (5 bases). Germline values: CDR1 SGHTA, CDR2 FQGNSA. The CDR3 is 15 amino acids. V gave up 7 bases and J gave up 3 bases, with 16 bases separating them. The CDR3 loop is CASTPLGGVNQPQHF. In DNA, the CDR3 is TGTGCCAGCACCCCCCTGGGAGGGGTCAATCAGCCCCAGCATTTT.

In this sample, this clonotype turned up many times. This chain connects TRBV7-2 to TRBJ1-5; D may be TRBD1 (5 bases). The V gene lost 2 bases and the J gene lost 7 bases, with 9 bases spanning the gap. The length of the CDR3 is 13 residues. The germline CDR1 and CDR2 sequences are SGHTA and FQGNSA. CDR3 bases: TGTGCCAGCAGCTTAACTAGGGGCCAGCCCCAGCATTTT. This encodes CASSLTRGQPQHF.

This clonotype was observed a handful of times. The V call is TRBV20-1, the J call TRBJ1-1; D ambiguous. Trimming removed 1 base from V and 4 bases from J, with 10 bases in between. CDR3 length: 13 residues. Germline V gives CDR1 DFQATT, CDR2 SNEGSKA (reference sequence). CDR3 region: CSARAWGGTEAFF. The CDR3 DNA is TGCAGTGCTAGAGCTTGGGGTGGCACTGAAGCTTTCTTT.

This clonotype came up a few times. This chain joins TRBV3-1 and TRBJ2-2, with D perhaps TRBD2 (5 bases). In germline, CDR1 is LGHDT, CDR2 YNNKEL (reference sequence). The CDR3 extends over 16 amino acids. The V gene lost 1 base and the J gene lost 6 bases, with 15 bases spanning the gap. The CDR3: CASSQAGSTRAGELFF. For the CDR3, the DNA is TGTGCCAGCAGCCAAGCAGGTTCCACGCGGGCCGGGGAGCTGTTTTTT.

This clonotype was counted a few times. The chain combines TRBV27 with TRBJ1-2; D might be TRBD1 (5 bases). This CDR3 spans 13 amino acids. The V and J ends lost 3 bases and 4 bases respectively, with 9 bases between them. CDR1 MNHEY and CDR2 SMNVEV come from the germline V gene (reference sequence). The DNA of the CDR3 is TGTGCCAGCAGTTTTTCCGGGGCCTATGGCTACACCTTC. Translation: CASSFSGAYGYTF.

This clonotype has only a few counts. CDR3 DNA: TGCGCCAGCGGGGAGAGACAGGGTAGAACAGATACGCAGTATTTT. It specifies CASGERQGRTDTQYF. The chain joins TRBV5-1 to TRBJ2-3, with 7 bases that match TRBD1. The trim removed 7 bases at V and 3 bases at J, leaving 11 bases unmatched. The germline V gene encodes CDR1 SGHRS and CDR2 YFSETQ. This CDR3 region has 15 residues.

This chain connects TRBV11-1 to TRBJ2-7, with TRBD2 identical over 14 bases. CDR3 length: 16 residues. Trimming cost V 5 bases and J 2 bases; bases outside gene matches: 5. Germline lookup yields CDR1 SGHAT and CDR2 FQDESV (reference sequence). This CDR3 is CASSRGTSGSTYEQYF. The CDR3 coding sequence is TGTGCCAGCAGCCGCGGGACTAGCGGGAGTACCTACGAGCAGTACTTC.

V gene TRBV4-3 combines with J gene TRBJ1-6; 7 bases align to TRBD1. CDR3 length equals 15 residues. Per germline, CDR1 LGHNA and CDR2 YSLEER. The J segment lost 8 bases and the V segment lost 4 bases, leaving 8 bases of the junction unmatched. The CDR3 here is CASSRSPGGDSPLHF. The CDR3 bases are TGCGCCAGCAGCCGCTCCCCAGGGGGGGATTCACCCCTCCACTTT.

In its sample, this clonotype was seen a few times. J is TRBJ2-7 and V is TRBV10-3, with D unresolved. Trimming removed 7 bases at V and 2 bases at J, with 12 bases between. From germline, CDR1 is ENHRY and CDR2 SYGVKD. The CDR3 is 13 amino acids. CDR3 DNA sequence: TGTGCCATCAATTCTGACGGAGCCTACGAGCAGTACTTC. This translates into CAINSDGAYEQYF.

In this sample, this clonotype turned up a few times. The chain carries TRBV7-2 and TRBJ1-5, with a tentative D call TRBD1 (6 bases). Per germline, CDR1 SGHTA and CDR2 FQGNSA. This CDR3 has 16 residues. With 4 bases removed from V and 5 bases from J, the gap between germline ends came to 18 bases. The CDR3 loop reads CASSSKTGIWDQPQHF. In DNA form, the CDR3 reads TGTGCCAGCAGCTCAAAAACAGGGATCTGGGATCAGCCCCAGCATTTT.

The sample holds a few counts of this clonotype. The chain couples TRBV4-2 to TRBJ1-5; no clear D gene. Germline loops: CDR1 LGHNA, CDR2 YNFKEQ. Trimming took off 0 bases at V and 3 bases at J, with 6 bases between the two ends. The CDR3 consists of 14 residues. Here the CDR3 reads CASSQDGHNQPQHF. The DNA of the CDR3 is TGTGCCAGCAGCCAAGATGGGCACAATCAGCCCCAGCATTTT.

This clonotype was counted at least ten times. The chain links TRBV9 to TRBJ2-7; the D gene is possibly TRBD1 (6 bases). The V and J ends lost 2 bases and 5 bases respectively, with 11 bases between them. The V gene's germline CDR1 is SGDLS and CDR2 YYNGEE. The CDR3 covers 13 residues. The CDR3 region is CASSVNRDHEQYF. The CDR3 nucleotides read TGTGCCAGCAGCGTCAACAGGGACCACGAGCAGTACTTC.

This clonotype was picked up a small number of times. The V call is TRBV28, the J call TRBJ2-2, with 8 nucleotides matching TRBD2. V dropped 1 base and J dropped 6; count of bases not matched to a gene: 4. Germline loops: CDR1 MDHEN, CDR2 SYDVKM. This CDR3 contains 15 residues. The CDR3 region has the DNA TGTGCCAGCAGTTTATTGCGGGAGGTCGCCGGGGAGCTGTTTTTT. Translated: CASSLLREVAGELFF.

The chain is built from TRBV7-3 and TRBJ1-1; tentative D call: TRBD1 (5 bases). V was clipped by 1 base and J by 4 bases, with 13 bases between them. From germline, CDR1 is SGHTA and CDR2 FQGTGA. The CDR3 has 15 amino acids. The CDR3 DNA follows: TGTGCCAGCAGCTTAATTGGAGGGGCGGCCACTGAAGCTTTCTTT. Amino acid sequence: CASSLIGGAATEAFF.